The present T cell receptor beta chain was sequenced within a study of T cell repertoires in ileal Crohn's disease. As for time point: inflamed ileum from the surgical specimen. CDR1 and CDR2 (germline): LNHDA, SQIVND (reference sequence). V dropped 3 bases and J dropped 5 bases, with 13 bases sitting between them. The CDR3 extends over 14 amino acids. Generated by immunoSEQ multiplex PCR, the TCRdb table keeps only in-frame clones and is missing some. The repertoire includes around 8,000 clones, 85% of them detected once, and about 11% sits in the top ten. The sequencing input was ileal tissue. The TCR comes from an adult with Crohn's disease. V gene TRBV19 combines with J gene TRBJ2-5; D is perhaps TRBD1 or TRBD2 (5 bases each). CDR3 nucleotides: TGTGCCAGTAGTATCGTTGGGGGTGGTGAGACCCAGTACTTC. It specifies CASSIVGGGETQYF.